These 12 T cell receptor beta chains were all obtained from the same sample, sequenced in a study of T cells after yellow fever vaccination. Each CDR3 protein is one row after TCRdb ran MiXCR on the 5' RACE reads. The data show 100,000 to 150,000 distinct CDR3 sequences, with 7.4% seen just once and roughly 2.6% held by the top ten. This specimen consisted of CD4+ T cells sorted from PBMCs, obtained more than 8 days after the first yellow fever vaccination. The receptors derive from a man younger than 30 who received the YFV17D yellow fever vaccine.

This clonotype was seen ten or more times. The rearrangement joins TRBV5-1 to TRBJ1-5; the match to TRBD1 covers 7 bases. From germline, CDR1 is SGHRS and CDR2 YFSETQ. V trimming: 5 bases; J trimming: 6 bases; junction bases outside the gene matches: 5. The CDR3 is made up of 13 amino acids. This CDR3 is CASSTGVAQPQHF. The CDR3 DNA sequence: TGCGCCAGCAGTACAGGGGTGGCTCAGCCCCAGCATTTT. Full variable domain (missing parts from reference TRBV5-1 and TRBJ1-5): KAGVTQTPRYLIKTRGQQVTLSCSPISGHRSVSWYQQTPGQGLQFLFEYFSETQRNKGNFPGRFSGRQFSNSRSEMNVSTLELGDSALYLCASSTGVAQPQHFGDGTRLSIL.

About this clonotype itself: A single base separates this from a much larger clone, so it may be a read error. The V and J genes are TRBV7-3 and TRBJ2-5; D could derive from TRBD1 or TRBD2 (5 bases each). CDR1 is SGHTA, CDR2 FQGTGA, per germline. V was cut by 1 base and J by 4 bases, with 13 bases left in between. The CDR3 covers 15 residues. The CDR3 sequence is CASSLKGQGRETQYF. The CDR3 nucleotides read TGTGCCAGCAGCTTAAAGGGCCAGGGACGAGAGACCCAGTACTTC. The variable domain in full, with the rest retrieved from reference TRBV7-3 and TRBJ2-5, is GAGVSQTPSNKVTEKGKYVELRCDPISGHTALYWYRQSLGQGPEFLIYFQGTGAADDSGLPNDRFFAVRPEGSVSTLKIQRTERGDSAVYLCASSLKGQGRETQYFGPGTRLLVL.

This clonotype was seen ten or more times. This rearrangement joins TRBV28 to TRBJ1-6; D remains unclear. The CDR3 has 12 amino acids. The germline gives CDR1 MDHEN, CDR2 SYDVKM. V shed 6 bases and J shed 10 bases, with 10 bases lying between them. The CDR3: CASSQSASPLHF. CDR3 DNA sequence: TGTGCCAGCAGCCAAAGTGCCTCACCCCTCCACTTT.

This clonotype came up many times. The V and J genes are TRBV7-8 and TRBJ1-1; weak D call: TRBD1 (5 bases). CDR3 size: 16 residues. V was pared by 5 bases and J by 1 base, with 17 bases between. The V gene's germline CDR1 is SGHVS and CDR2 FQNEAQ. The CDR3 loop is CASSPRGGTENTEAFF. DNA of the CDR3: TGTGCCAGCAGCCCCCGGGGAGGGACTGAGAACACTGAAGCTTTCTTT. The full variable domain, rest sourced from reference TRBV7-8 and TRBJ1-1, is GAGVSQSPRYKVAKRGQDVALRCDPISGHVSLFWYQQALGQGPEFLTYFQNEAQLDKSGLPSDRFFAERPEGSVSTLKIQRTQQEDSAVYLCASSPRGGTENTEAFFGQGTRLTVV.

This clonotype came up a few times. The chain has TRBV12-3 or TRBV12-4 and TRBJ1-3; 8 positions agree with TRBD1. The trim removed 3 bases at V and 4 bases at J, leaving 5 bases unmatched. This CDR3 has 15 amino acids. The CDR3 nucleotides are TGTGCCAGCAGTTTGCAGGGGGCGCCGGGAAACACCATATATTTT. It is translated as CASSLQGAPGNTIYF.

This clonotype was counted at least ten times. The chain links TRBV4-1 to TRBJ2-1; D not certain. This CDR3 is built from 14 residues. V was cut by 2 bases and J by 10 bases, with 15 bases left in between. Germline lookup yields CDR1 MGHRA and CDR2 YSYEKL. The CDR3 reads CASSQPPERWEQFF. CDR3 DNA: TGCGCCAGCAGCCAACCACCCGAACGGTGGGAGCAGTTCTTC.

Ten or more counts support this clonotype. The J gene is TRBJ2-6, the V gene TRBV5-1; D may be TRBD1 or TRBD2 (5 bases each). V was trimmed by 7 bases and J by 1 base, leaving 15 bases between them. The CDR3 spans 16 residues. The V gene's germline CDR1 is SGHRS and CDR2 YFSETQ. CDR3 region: CASWDGKISGANVLTF. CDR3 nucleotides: TGCGCCAGCTGGGACGGAAAAATTTCTGGGGCCAACGTCCTGACTTTC. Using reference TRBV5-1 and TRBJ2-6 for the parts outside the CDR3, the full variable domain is KAGVTQTPRYLIKTRGQQVTLSCSPISGHRSVSWYQQTPGQGLQFLFEYFSETQRNKGNFPGRFSGRQFSNSRSEMNVSTLELGDSALYLCASWDGKISGANVLTFGAGSRLTVL.

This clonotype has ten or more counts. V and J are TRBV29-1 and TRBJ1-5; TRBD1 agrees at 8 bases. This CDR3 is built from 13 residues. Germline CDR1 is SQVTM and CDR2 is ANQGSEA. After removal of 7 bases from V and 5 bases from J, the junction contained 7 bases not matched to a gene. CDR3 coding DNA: TGCAGCGCCTCCGGGACAGGTGATCAGCCCCAGCATTTT. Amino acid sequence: CSASGTGDQPQHF.

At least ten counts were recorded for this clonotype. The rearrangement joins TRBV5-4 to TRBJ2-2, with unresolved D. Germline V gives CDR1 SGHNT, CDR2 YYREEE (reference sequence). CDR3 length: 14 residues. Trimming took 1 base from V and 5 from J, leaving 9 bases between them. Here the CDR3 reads CASSLFWDTGELFF. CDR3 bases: TGTGCCAGCAGCTTGTTCTGGGATACCGGGGAGCTGTTTTTT.

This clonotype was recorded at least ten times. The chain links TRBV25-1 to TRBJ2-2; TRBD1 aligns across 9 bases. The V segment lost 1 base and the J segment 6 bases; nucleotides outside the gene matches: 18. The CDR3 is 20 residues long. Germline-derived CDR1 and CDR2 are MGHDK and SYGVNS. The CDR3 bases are TGTGCCAGCAGTGAATCCCTCTTCCGGGACAGGGACGAGAGGGCCGGGGAGCTGTTTTTT. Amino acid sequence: CASSESLFRDRDERAGELFF. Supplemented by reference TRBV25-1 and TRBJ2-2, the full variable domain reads EADIYQTPRYLVIGTGKKITLECSQTMGHDKMYWYQQDPGMELHLIHYSYGVNSTEKGDLSSESTVSRIRTEHFPLTLESARPSHTSQYLCASSESLFRDRDERAGELFFGEGSRLTVL.

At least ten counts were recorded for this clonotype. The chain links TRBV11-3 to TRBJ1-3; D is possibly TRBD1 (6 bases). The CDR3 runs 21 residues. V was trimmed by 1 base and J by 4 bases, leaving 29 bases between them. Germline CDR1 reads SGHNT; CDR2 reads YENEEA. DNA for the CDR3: TGTGCCAGCAGCTTAGTGGATCTCCTGTGGGACACCGATGTTTCAGGAAACACCATATATTTT. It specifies CASSLVDLLWDTDVSGNTIYF.

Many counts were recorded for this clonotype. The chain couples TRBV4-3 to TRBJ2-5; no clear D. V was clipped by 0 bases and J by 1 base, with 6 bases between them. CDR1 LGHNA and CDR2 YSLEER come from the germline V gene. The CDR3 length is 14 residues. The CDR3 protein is CASSQDLGQETQYF. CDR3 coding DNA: TGCGCCAGCAGCCAAGATCTAGGCCAAGAGACCCAGTACTTC.